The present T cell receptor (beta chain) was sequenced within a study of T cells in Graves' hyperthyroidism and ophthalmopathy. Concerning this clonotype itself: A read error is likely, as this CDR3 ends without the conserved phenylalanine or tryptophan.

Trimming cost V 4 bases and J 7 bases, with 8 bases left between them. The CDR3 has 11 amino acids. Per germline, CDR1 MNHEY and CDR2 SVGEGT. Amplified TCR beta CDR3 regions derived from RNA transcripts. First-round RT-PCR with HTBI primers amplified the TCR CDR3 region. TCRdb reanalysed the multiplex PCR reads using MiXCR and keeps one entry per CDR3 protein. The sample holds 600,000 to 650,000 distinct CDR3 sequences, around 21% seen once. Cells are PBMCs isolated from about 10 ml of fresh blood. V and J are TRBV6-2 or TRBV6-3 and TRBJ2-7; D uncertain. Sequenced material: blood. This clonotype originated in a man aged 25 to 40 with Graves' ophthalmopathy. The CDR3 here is CASSSREEQYL. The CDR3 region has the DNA TGTGCCAGCAGTTCACGCGAAGAGCAGTACCTC.